The 9 T cell receptor beta chains below all came from one sample that was sequenced in a study of blood T cell repertoires in COVID-19. Clones were sequenced by immunoSEQ multiplex PCR, and TCRdb holds only the in-frame ones, with some missing. The data show over 45,000 clones, approximately 90% seen once. Sequenced sample: peripheral blood. The receptors shown here come from a woman in her sixties with active or convalescent COVID-19.

Only a few counts were recorded for this clone. The gene calls are TRBV6-2 or TRBV6-3 and TRBJ2-2, with 9 bases lining up with TRBD1. The CDR3 sequence is 15 residues long. The trim removed 5 bases at V and 5 bases at J, leaving 6 bases unmatched. In germline, CDR1 is MNHEY, CDR2 SVGEGT. This CDR3 is CASSPGTGRTGELFF. The DNA for the CDR3 is TGTGCCAGCAGTCCCGGGACAGGGAGGACCGGGGAGCTGTTTTTT.

V gene TRBV6-5 combines with J gene TRBJ1-5, with 9 bases matching TRBD1. This CDR3 spans 16 amino acids. The germline V gene has CDR1 MNHEY and CDR2 SVGAGI. V was clipped by 8 bases and J by 3 bases; unmatched bases: 11. The CDR3, as DNA: TGTGCCAGCCGTTCCGGGACAGGGATTAACAATCAGCCCCAGCATTTT. This gives the protein CASRSGTGINNQPQHF.

The chain carries TRBV24-1 and TRBJ1-5; D remains ambiguous. Germline CDR1 and CDR2: KGHDR and SFDVKD. With 4 bases removed from V and 0 bases from J, the gap between germline ends came to 9 bases. The CDR3 runs 15 residues. CDR3 nucleotide sequence: TGTGCCACCAGTGAGGAAACGGGTAGCAATCAGCCCCAGCATTTT. Its protein product is CATSEETGSNQPQHF.

The chain employs TRBV2 and TRBJ2-2; 8 bases align to TRBD1. The CDR3 is made up of 15 amino acids. With 6 bases clipped from V and 7 bases from J, the junction kept 10 bases outside the gene matches. Germline V gene sequence: CDR1 SNHLY, CDR2 FYNNEI. The CDR3 DNA is TGTGCCAGCAGCCAAACCGGGACAGGAGTCGGGGAGCTGTTTTTT. Protein product: CASSQTGTGVGELFF. Drawing the rest from reference TRBV2 and TRBJ2-2, the complete variable domain is EPEVTQTPSHQVTQMGQEVILRCVPISNHLYFYWYRQILGQKVEFLVSFYNNEISEKSEIFDDQFSVERPDGSNFTLKIRSTKLEDSAMYFCASSQTGTGVGELFFGEGSRLTVL.

The genes are TRBV20-1 and TRBJ2-3; no clear D. Germline V gene sequence: CDR1 DFQATT, CDR2 SNEGSKA (reference sequence). V lost 6 bases and J 5 bases, leaving 9 bases between the germline ends. This CDR3 is built from 11 residues. CDR3 sequence: CSAESRDTQYF. Written as DNA, the CDR3 is TGCAGTGCAGAATCGCGAGATACGCAGTATTTT.

Only one count was recorded for this clone. This rearrangement joins TRBV6-5 to TRBJ2-7, with 8 bases that match TRBD2. V trimming: 8 bases; J trimming: 4 bases; junction bases outside the gene matches: 7. Germline-derived CDR1 and CDR2 are MNHEY and SVGAGI. The CDR3 runs to 13 residues. The CDR3 sequence is CASVSGSRYEQYF. The CDR3, as DNA: TGTGCCAGCGTCAGCGGGAGTAGATACGAGCAGTACTTC.

The chain is built from TRBV10-2 and TRBJ2-3; 15 positions match TRBD2. Germline V CDR1 and CDR2: WSHSY, SAAADI. This CDR3 is built from 17 residues. V was pared by 2 bases and J by 3 bases, with 3 bases of the junction left unmatched. Written as DNA, the CDR3 is TGCGCCAGCAGTGAGGGACTAGCGGGGGGGCCGACAGATACGCAGTATTTT. The encoded protein is CASSEGLAGGPTDTQYF.

This chain joins TRBV5-6 and TRBJ1-5; D is uncertain. The V gene's germline CDR1 is SGHDT and CDR2 YYEEEE. The CDR3 runs 13 residues. V gave up 1 base and J gave up 4 bases, with 6 bases separating them. CDR3: CASSLSANQPQHF. The DNA for the CDR3 is TGTGCCAGCAGCTTGAGCGCAAATCAGCCCCAGCATTTT. The variable domain in full, completed from reference TRBV5-6 and TRBJ1-5, reads DAGVTQSPTHLIKTRGQQVTLRCSPKSGHDTVSWYQQALGQGPQFIFQYYEEEERQRGNFPDRFSGHQFPNYSSELNVNALLLGDSALYLCASSLSANQPQHFGDGTRLSIL.

This clone was observed a single time. This chain links TRBV30 with TRBJ2-2, with TRBD2 as a possible D gene (5 bases). Trimming removed 4 bases at V and 1 base at J, with 13 bases between. Germline V lookup: CDR1 GTSNPN, CDR2 SVGIG (reference sequence). The CDR3 loop spans 15 amino acids. The DNA for the CDR3 is TGTGCCTGGATTCAGAGGGTCGAGAACACCGGGGAGCTGTTTTTT. Protein: CAWIQRVENTGELFF.